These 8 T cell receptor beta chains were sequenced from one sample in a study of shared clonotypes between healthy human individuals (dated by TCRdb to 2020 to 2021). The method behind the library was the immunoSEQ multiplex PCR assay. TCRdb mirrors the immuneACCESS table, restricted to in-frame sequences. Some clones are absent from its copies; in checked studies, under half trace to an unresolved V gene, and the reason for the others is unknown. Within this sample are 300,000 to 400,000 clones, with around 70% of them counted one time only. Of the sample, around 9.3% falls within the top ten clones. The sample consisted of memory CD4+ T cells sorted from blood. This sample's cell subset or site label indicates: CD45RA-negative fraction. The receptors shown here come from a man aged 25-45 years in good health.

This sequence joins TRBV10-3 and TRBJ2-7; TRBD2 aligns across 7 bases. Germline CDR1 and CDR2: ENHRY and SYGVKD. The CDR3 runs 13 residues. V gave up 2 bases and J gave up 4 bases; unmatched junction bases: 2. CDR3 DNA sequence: TGTGCCATCAGTGAGGGGGGGGAGTACGAGCAGTACTTC. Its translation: CAISEGGEYEQYF.

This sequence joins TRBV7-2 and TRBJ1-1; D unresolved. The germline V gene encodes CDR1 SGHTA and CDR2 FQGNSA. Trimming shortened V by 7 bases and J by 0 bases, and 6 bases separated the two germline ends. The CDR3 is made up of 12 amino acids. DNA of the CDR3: TGTGCCAGCAACCTAATGAACACTGAAGCTTTCTTT. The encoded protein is CASNLMNTEAFF.

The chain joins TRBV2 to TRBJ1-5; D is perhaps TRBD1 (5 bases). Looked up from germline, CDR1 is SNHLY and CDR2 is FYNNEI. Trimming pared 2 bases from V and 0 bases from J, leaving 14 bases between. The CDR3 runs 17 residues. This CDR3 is CASSEMGVRASNQPQHF. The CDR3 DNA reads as TGTGCCAGCAGTGAAATGGGGGTTCGGGCTAGCAATCAGCCCCAGCATTTT.

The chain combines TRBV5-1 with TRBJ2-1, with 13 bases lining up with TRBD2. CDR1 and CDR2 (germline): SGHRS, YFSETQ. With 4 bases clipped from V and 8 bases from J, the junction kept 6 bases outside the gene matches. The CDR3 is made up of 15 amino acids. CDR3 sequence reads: CASSLLAGGLDEQFF. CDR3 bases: TGCGCCAGCAGCCTACTAGCGGGAGGGCTGGATGAGCAGTTCTTC.

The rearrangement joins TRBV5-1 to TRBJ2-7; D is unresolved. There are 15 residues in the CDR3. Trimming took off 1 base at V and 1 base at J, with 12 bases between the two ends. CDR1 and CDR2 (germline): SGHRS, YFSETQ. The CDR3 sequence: CASSLNTLSSYEQYF. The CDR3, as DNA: TGCGCCAGCAGCTTGAACACACTATCTTCCTACGAGCAGTACTTC.

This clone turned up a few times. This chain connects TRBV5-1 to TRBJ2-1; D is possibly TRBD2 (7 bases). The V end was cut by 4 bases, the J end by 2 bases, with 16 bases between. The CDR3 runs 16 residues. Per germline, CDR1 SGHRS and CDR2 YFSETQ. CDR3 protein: CASSPGGGSTYNEQFF. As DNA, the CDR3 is TGCGCCAGCAGCCCGGGGGGCGGGAGCACCTACAATGAGCAGTTCTTC.

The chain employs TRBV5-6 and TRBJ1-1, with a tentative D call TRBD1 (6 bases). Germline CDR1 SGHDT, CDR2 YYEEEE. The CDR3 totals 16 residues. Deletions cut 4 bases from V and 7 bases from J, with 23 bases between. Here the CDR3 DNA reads TGTGCCAGCAGCGACTACCTACAGGGAGGTAGGGTTGAAGCTTTCTTT. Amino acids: CASSDYLQGGRVEAFF. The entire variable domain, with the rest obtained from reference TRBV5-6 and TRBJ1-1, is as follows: DAGVTQSPTHLIKTRGQQVTLRCSPKSGHDTVSWYQQALGQGPQFIFQYYEEEERQRGNFPDRFSGHQFPNYSSELNVNALLLGDSALYLCASSDYLQGGRVEAFFGQGTRLTVV.

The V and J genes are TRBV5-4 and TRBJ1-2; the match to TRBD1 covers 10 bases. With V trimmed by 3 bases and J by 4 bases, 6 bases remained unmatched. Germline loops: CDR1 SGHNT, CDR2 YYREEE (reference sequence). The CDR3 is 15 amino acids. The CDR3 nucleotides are TGTGCCAGCAGCTACGACAGGGGGCAGGGCTATGGCTACACCTTC. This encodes CASSYDRGQGYGYTF.